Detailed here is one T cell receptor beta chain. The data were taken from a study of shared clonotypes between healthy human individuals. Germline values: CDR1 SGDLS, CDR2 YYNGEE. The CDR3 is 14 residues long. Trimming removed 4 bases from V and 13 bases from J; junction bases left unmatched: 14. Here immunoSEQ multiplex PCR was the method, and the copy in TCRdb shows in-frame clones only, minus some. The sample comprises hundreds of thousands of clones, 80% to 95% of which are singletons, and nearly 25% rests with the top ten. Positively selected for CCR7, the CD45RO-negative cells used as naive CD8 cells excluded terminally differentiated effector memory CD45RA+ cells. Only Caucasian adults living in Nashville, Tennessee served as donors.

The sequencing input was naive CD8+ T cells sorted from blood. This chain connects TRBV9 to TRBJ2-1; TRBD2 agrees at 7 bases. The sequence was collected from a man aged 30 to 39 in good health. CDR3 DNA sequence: TGTGCCAGCAGCCCCTCTAGCGGCAGCCTCATCCAGTTCTTC. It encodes CASSPSSGSLIQFF.